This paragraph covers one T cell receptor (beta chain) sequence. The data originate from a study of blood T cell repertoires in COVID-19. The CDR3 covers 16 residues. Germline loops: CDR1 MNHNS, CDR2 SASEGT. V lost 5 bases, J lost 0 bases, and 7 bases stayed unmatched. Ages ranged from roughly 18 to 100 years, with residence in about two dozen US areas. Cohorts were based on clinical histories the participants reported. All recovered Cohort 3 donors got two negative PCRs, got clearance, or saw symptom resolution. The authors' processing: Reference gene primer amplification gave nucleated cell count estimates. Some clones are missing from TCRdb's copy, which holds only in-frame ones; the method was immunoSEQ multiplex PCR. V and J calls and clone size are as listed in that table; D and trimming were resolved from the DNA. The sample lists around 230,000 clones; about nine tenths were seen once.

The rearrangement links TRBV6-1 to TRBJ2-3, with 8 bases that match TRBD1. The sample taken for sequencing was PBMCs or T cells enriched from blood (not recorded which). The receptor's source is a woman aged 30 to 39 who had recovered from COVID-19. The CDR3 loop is CASSQGQGLSTDTQYF. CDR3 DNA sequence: TGTGCCAGCAGTCAAGGACAGGGCCTTAGCACAGATACGCAGTATTTT.